Shown below are 3 T cell receptor beta chains from a single sample sequenced in a study of blood T cell repertoires in COVID-19. Repertoires were generated with immunoSEQ multiplex PCR, while TCRdb's copy carries only in-frame clones and drops some. The sample lists 55,000 to 70,000 clones, around 83% occurring once. The source material was peripheral blood. Receptor source: a woman aged 80 or older with acute or convalescent COVID-19.

This clone was recorded a few times. The chain is built from TRBV2 and TRBJ1-3; 8 bases align to TRBD1. Germline V gene sequence: CDR1 SNHLY, CDR2 FYNNEI. V was pared by 3 bases and J by 1 base, with 14 bases of the junction left unmatched. The CDR3 runs 19 residues. CDR3: CASSDGLSGTGDSGNTIYF. The CDR3 bases are TGTGCCAGCAGTGATGGTTTGTCTGGGACAGGAGATTCTGGAAACACCATATATTTT.

V usage is TRBV30 and J usage is TRBJ2-7, with 9 bases lining up with TRBD2. Germline assignment: CDR1 GTSNPN and CDR2 SVGIG (reference sequence). There are 14 residues in the CDR3. V lost 3 bases, J lost 2 bases, and 5 bases stayed unmatched. The CDR3 is CAWSRASGTYEQYF. The CDR3 nucleotides are TGTGCCTGGAGCCGGGCTAGCGGGACCTACGAGCAGTACTTC.

This chain links TRBV29-1 with TRBJ1-1, with D possibly TRBD1 on 6 matching bases. Germline-derived CDR1 and CDR2 are SQVTM and ANQGSEA. V shed 3 bases and J shed 7 bases, with 15 bases lying between them. The CDR3 length is 13 residues. The CDR3 region has the DNA TGCAGCGTTGAGGGGGGGGCTAGAAGTGAAGCTTTCTTT. Translating gives CSVEGGARSEAFF.